Shown below are 10 T cell receptor beta chains from a single sample sequenced in a study of shared clonotypes between healthy human individuals. The repertoire was sequenced with immunoSEQ multiplex PCR; TCRdb's copy has only in-frame clones and lacks some. The sample lists around 2,000,000 clones, 85% to 95% seen once, with 0.13% in the top ten. Input material: naive CD4+ T cells sorted from blood. Noted subset: CD45RA+ positively selected. These receptors were obtained from a man aged 18 to 30 in good health.

This rearrangement joins TRBV29-1 to TRBJ2-6, with 9 nucleotides matching TRBD1. The CDR3 covers 18 residues. Germline assignment: CDR1 SQVTM and CDR2 ANQGSEA. Unmatched junction bases numbered 9, after V lost 3 bases and J lost 0 bases. The CDR3 loop is CSVDSSGTGSSGANVLTF. CDR3 coding DNA: TGCAGCGTTGATTCTTCCGGGACAGGGAGCTCTGGGGCCAACGTCCTGACTTTC.

The rearrangement joins TRBV7-9 to TRBJ2-4; 9 nucleotides agree with TRBD1. The CDR3 consists of 18 residues. Germline CDR1 SEHNR, CDR2 FQNEAQ (reference sequence). The junction had 13 bases not matched to a gene; V was cut back by 6 bases and J by 1 base. In nucleotides, the CDR3 is TGTGCCAGCAGTCCTAAAAACTGGACAGGGGCGGCCAAAAACATTCAGTACTTC. This gives the protein CASSPKNWTGAAKNIQYF.

The chain recombines TRBV6-1 with TRBJ1-5; no clear D. Trimming took off 4 bases at V and 0 bases at J, with 10 bases between the two ends. The CDR3 is 15 residues long. Germline loops: CDR1 MNHNS, CDR2 SASEGT. In DNA, the CDR3 is TGTGCCAGCAGTGTGTCGAGAAATAGCAATCAGCCCCAGCATTTT. This encodes CASSVSRNSNQPQHF.

The chain combines TRBV18 with TRBJ1-2; TRBD1 matches at 7 bases. CDR3 length equals 14 residues. V trimming: 5 bases; J trimming: 8 bases; junction bases outside the gene matches: 11. Germline V gene sequence: CDR1 KGHSH, CDR2 LQKENI. The CDR3 sequence is CASSLDRDPPGYTF. Written as DNA, the CDR3 is TGTGCCAGCTCATTAGACAGGGACCCACCCGGCTACACCTTC.

V gene TRBV9 combines with J gene TRBJ2-5, with 10 bases that match TRBD2. The germline V gene encodes CDR1 SGDLS and CDR2 YYNGEE. The CDR3 is 17 amino acids. The V and J ends lost 0 bases and 1 base, in that order; junction bases with no gene match: 6. CDR3 residues: CASSVATASGGQETQYF. The CDR3, as DNA: TGTGCCAGCAGCGTAGCTACGGCTAGCGGGGGCCAAGAGACCCAGTACTTC.

This chain connects TRBV28 to TRBJ2-5; 9 positions match TRBD1. After removal of 4 bases from V and 2 bases from J, the junction contained 5 bases not matched to a gene. The CDR3 contains 15 residues. Germline lookup yields CDR1 MDHEN and CDR2 SYDVKM. CDR3 sequence reads: CASSSRQGGQETQYF. The CDR3 DNA sequence: TGTGCCAGCAGTTCCCGACAGGGGGGACAAGAGACCCAGTACTTC.

This clone was picked up one time. This chain links TRBV25-1 with TRBJ1-3; D is unresolved. CDR3 length: 17 amino acids. Germline V gene lookup returns CDR1 MGHDK and CDR2 SYGVNS. Trimming cost V 1 base and J 0 bases, with 13 bases left between them. Here the CDR3 reads CASSEWPSTSSGNTIYF. The CDR3 nucleotides read TGTGCCAGCAGTGAATGGCCGTCAACCAGCTCTGGAAACACCATATATTTT.

The chain links TRBV15 to TRBJ1-4; no clear D. Trimming took off 0 bases at V and 3 bases at J, with 11 bases between the two ends. CDR1 is LNHNV and CDR2 is YYDKDF in the germline V gene (reference sequence). CDR3 size: 16 residues. The CDR3 sequence is CATSREGRTPNEKLFF. DNA for the CDR3: TGTGCCACCAGCAGAGAGGGAAGGACTCCTAATGAAAAACTGTTTTTT.

CDR3 sequence reads: CAISALAGGNEQYF. CDR3 DNA sequence: TGTGCCATCAGTGCGTTAGCGGGAGGAAACGAGCAGTACTTC. V gene TRBV10-3 combines with J gene TRBJ2-7; 10 nucleotides align to TRBD2. CDR3 length: 14 amino acids. J was trimmed by 5 bases and V by 4 bases; bases with no gene match: 5. Germline V gene sequence: CDR1 ENHRY, CDR2 SYGVKD.

The chain employs TRBV19 and TRBJ2-1; TRBD2 matches 14 bases. Germline V gene data show CDR1 as LNHDA and CDR2 as SQIVND (reference sequence). The CDR3 runs to 18 residues. V shed 4 bases and J 5 bases; nucleotides not matched to a gene: 10. CDR3 protein: CASSTPGLAGGHHNEQFF. CDR3 coding DNA: TGTGCCAGTAGTACCCCTGGACTAGCGGGAGGACACCACAATGAGCAGTTCTTC. The whole variable domain, remainder taken from reference TRBV19 and TRBJ2-1, is DGGITQSPKYLFRKEGQNVTLSCEQNLNHDAMYWYRQDPGQGLRLIYYSQIVNDFQKGDIAEGYSVSREKKESFPLTVTSAQKNPTAFYLCASSTPGLAGGHHNEQFFGPGTRLTVL.